This TCR beta chain was recovered during a study of human T cells and chemical hapten exposure. As for time point: patch test 2, 6 weeks after DPC sensitization. Treatment given: therapeutic diphenylcyclopropenone sensitization with weekly scalp DPC. Blood was drawn before each patch test was applied. The table lists this clonotype with a few counts. TCRdb itself ran the RACE reads through MiXCR, one entry per CDR3 protein. The repertoire consists of about 84,000 distinct CDR3 sequences, with roughly a tenth occurring once and the leading ten covering roughly 5%. This CDR3 is built from 12 residues. V was cut by 5 bases and J by 6 bases, with 8 bases left in between.

This specimen consisted of whole blood, obtained in connection with sensitization to the hapten diphenylcyclopropenone (DPC). V and J are TRBV12-3 or TRBV12-4 and TRBJ2-1; D is ambiguous. This TCR derives from a woman aged 50 to 65 with alopecia areata. Some clones in this sample may be carry-over from other donors' samples. The CDR3 here is CASSPQSNEQFF. CDR3 coding DNA: TGTGCCAGCAGTCCTCAGTCCAATGAGCAGTTCTTC.